This T cell receptor (beta chain) was sequenced for a study of cytomegalovirus exposure and HLA in healthy donors. As for the study in general: Earlier, 110 million or so unique TCR beta sequences were recovered from about 179 million T cells by an analysis.

This CDR3 comprises 11 residues. CDR1 and CDR2 from the germline V gene are DFQATT and SNEGSKA (reference sequence). V was pared by 0 bases and J by 9 bases, with 8 bases between. Healthy bone marrow donors made up the cohort. The PCR had 60 Vbeta and 13 Jbeta primers. Measured with immunoSEQ multiplex PCR; TCRdb has only the in-frame clones, and not every one. The data contain about 76,000 clones, roughly 70% of them singletons. This receptor was taken from a man aged 55 to 70 in good health and CMV-seropositive. Sequenced: PBMCs. The rearrangement uses TRBV20-1 and TRBJ1-2, with D unresolved. The CDR3 reads CSARDDESYTF. CDR3 sequence (DNA): TGCAGTGCTAGAGATGATGAGAGCTACACCTTC.